Detailed here is one TCR beta chain. Antigen unknown. Sorting that relied on CD45RO/CCR7/CD25/CD127/CD95/CD27 yielded CD4+ naive, central memory, regulatory and stem cell-like memory cells. The isolated RNA, all of it, was reverse transcribed, so expressed TCRB transcripts were what got sequenced. Reads from naive, central memory and regulatory T cell samples averaged roughly 3.6 million. The method was immunoSEQ multiplex PCR; TCRdb's version includes in-frame clones alone and lacks a portion of them. In the table there are hundreds of thousands of clones, around 15% of which are singletons. The sample comes from a study of beta chain features in type 1 diabetes. Study observations and caveats: There was a possibility that cDNA sequencing over-represented cells with high TCR expression. There was a moderate but significant shortening of TCRB CDR3s in all four CD4+ subsets of Type 1 diabetes patients.

This CDR3 region has 11 residues. Germline-derived CDR1 and CDR2 are GTSNPN and SVGIG (reference sequence). With 8 bases removed from V and 6 bases from J, the gap between germline ends came to 11 bases. Sequencing used naive CD4+ T cells from blood. J is TRBJ2-1 and V is TRBV30; D is unclear. The TCR comes from a man between 18 and 29 years old in good health. CDR3 in amino acids: CAGKRTNEQFF. DNA of the CDR3: TGTGCCGGAAAAAGGACCAATGAGCAGTTCTTC.